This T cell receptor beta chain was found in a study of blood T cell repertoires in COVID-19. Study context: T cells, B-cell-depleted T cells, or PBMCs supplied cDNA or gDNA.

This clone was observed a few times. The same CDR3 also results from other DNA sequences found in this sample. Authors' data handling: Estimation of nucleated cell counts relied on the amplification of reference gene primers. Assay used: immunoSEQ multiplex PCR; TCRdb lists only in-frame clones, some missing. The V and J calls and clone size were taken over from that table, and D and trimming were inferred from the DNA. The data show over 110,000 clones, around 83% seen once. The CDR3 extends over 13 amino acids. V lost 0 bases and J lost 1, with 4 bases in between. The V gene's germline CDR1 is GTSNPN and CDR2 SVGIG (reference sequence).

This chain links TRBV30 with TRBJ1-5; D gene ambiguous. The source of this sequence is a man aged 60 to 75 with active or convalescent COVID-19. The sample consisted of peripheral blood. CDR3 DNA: TGTGCCTGGAGTGTACGGAGCAATCAGCCCCAGCATTTT. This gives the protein CAWSVRSNQPQHF.